The 17 T cell receptor beta chains below all came from one sample that was sequenced in a study of response to subunit inactivated influenza vaccine (dated by TCRdb to the late 2010s). Libraries were built with RT-PCR. Sequencing was carried out with an Illumina HiSeq 2500. TCRdb passed the public sequencing reads through fastp at Q25 and MiXCR, retaining productive beta sequences. When rows share a CDR3 protein, they turn into one entry using the most common DNA and genes. The sample includes about 780,000 distinct CDR3 sequences, with less than 20% observed a single time. Of the sample, around 9.9% is held by the ten largest clones. The sample in question was PBMCs from blood, obtained about 5 days after vaccination. The source is a man aged 50-59 years who received an inactivated influenza vaccine. Donor details come from another sample of the same person, matched by shared clones.

The chain is built from TRBV20-1 and TRBJ1-1, with a weak D call TRBD1 (5 bases). The CDR3 runs to 12 residues. CDR1 and CDR2 (germline): DFQATT, SNEGSKA (reference sequence). Trimming shortened V by 3 bases and J by 3 bases, and 8 bases separated the two germline ends. CDR3 in DNA: TGCAGTGCTAGGAGGGGCGACACTGAAGCTTTCTTT. Translation: CSARRGDTEAFF.

This clonotype was picked up many times. This chain uses TRBV20-1 with TRBJ2-7; D possibly matches TRBD1 or TRBD2 (6 bases each). This CDR3 is built from 13 residues. Germline V gene lookup returns CDR1 DFQATT and CDR2 SNEGSKA (reference sequence). V lost 2 bases and J 3 bases, leaving 11 bases between the germline ends. CDR3 sequence: CSARLGGVYEQYF. Written as DNA, the CDR3 is TGCAGTGCTAGATTGGGGGGCGTCTACGAGCAGTACTTC.

This chain connects TRBV28 to TRBJ2-7, with TRBD1 identical over 8 bases. The CDR3 contains 12 residues. In germline, CDR1 is MDHEN, CDR2 SYDVKM. The V and J ends lost 9 bases and 4 bases, in that order; junction bases with no gene match: 5. CDR3 sequence: CASTRGQYEQYF. In DNA, the CDR3 is TGTGCCAGTACCAGGGGGCAATACGAGCAGTACTTC.

V is TRBV15 and J is TRBJ2-3; 10 bases are shared with TRBD2. CDR1 and CDR2 (germline): LNHNV, YYDKDF (reference sequence). This CDR3 has 16 amino acids. V lost 5 bases to trimming and J lost 6 bases; unmatched junction nucleotides: 11. The CDR3 bases are TGTGCCACCAGCCGTAAAGCGGGAGGGAGGAGTGATACGCAGTATTTT. Protein sequence: CATSRKAGGRSDTQYF.

The DNA of the CDR3 is TGTGCCAGCAGCCAAGAAGGTACAGGGGTCGGAACAGATACGCAGTATTTT. Translation gives CASSQEGTGVGTDTQYF. This chain joins TRBV4-2 and TRBJ2-3; 7 nucleotides match TRBD1. The V segment lost 0 bases and the J segment 3 bases; nucleotides outside the gene matches: 9. The length of the CDR3 is 17 residues. Germline loops: CDR1 LGHNA, CDR2 YNFKEQ.

This rearrangement joins TRBV6-5 to TRBJ2-6; D is ambiguous. V was shortened by 6 bases and J by 0 bases, with 12 bases between the two germline ends. CDR1 and CDR2 (germline): MNHEY, SVGAGI. The CDR3 extends over 16 amino acids. The CDR3 reads CASSLLQVSGANVLTF. DNA for the CDR3: TGTGCCAGCAGCCTACTCCAGGTCTCTGGGGCCAACGTCCTGACTTTC.

This clonotype was detected a few times. V gene TRBV20-1 combines with J gene TRBJ2-3, with 8 bases aligning to TRBD1. From germline, CDR1 is DFQATT and CDR2 SNEGSKA (reference sequence). V dropped 4 bases and J dropped 5; count of bases not matched to a gene: 8. This CDR3 contains 14 residues. The chain's CDR3 is CSATRGRGLDTQYF. The CDR3 DNA is TGCAGTGCTACCAGGGGGCGCGGTTTAGATACGCAGTATTTT.

The chain links TRBV2 to TRBJ1-2; 9 bases are shared with TRBD1. The J segment lost 4 bases and the V segment lost 9 bases, leaving 0 bases of the junction unmatched. The CDR3 is 11 residues long. From germline, CDR1 is SNHLY and CDR2 FYNNEI. The CDR3 nucleotides are TGTGCCAGGACAGGGGGCTATGGCTACACCTTC. Its translation is CARTGGYGYTF.

This clonotype was observed a handful of times. As DNA, the CDR3 is TGCAGCGTTGAAGATCTAGCGGGAGCGAACACCGGGGAGCTGTTTTTT. Residues: CSVEDLAGANTGELFF. The chain is built from TRBV29-1 and TRBJ2-2, with 10 bases lining up with TRBD2. The germline V gene has CDR1 SQVTM and CDR2 ANQGSEA. This CDR3 has 16 residues. J lost 0 bases, V lost 0 bases, and 1 base had no gene match.

The rearrangement uses TRBV6-5 and TRBJ2-7; D might be TRBD1 or TRBD2, each matching 5 bases. V lost 4 bases and J 2 bases, leaving 12 bases between the germline ends. From germline, CDR1 is MNHEY and CDR2 SVGAGI. The CDR3 has 14 residues. Written as DNA, the CDR3 is TGTGCCAGCAGTTCAGGACGGGGACCCTACGAGCAGTACTTC. This codes for CASSSGRGPYEQYF.

V gene TRBV2 combines with J gene TRBJ2-1; 7 nucleotides match TRBD2. Trimming cost V 2 bases and J 7 bases; bases outside gene matches: 8. The CDR3 totals 15 residues. CDR1 is SNHLY, CDR2 FYNNEI, per germline. The CDR3 is CASSEYGGRGNEQFF. The CDR3 DNA reads TGTGCCAGCAGTGAATACGGCGGGAGAGGGAATGAGCAGTTCTTC.

This clonotype was picked up a small number of times. The V and J genes are TRBV2 and TRBJ2-2; 10 bases line up with TRBD2. CDR3 length: 17 residues. V lost 6 bases to trimming and J lost 2 bases; unmatched junction nucleotides: 9. Germline V gene data show CDR1 as SNHLY and CDR2 as FYNNEI. CDR3 protein: CASSAFLAGENTGELFF. CDR3 bases: TGTGCCAGCAGCGCTTTTCTAGCGGGGGAAAACACCGGGGAGCTGTTTTTT.

The chain joins TRBV7-9 to TRBJ2-7; 8 nucleotides match TRBD1. CDR3 length: 13 residues. V was clipped by 1 base and J by 12 bases; unmatched bases: 8. Germline CDR1 reads SEHNR; CDR2 reads FQNEAQ (reference sequence). The CDR3 nucleotides read TGTGCCAGCAGCTTAGGACAGGGGACCGCCGCGTACTTC. Translation: CASSLGQGTAAYF.

Regarding this clonotype: The junction departs from the called germline gene at one end, perhaps through a read error. V gene TRBV7-2 combines with J gene TRBJ2-7; D call uncertain. The CDR3 spans 15 residues. The germline V gene encodes CDR1 SGHTA and CDR2 FQGNSA. CDR3 in amino acids: CASNLESGRTYEQYF. CDR3 bases: TGTGCCAGCAACTTAGAAAGTGGTAGGACCTACGAGCAGTACTTC. Using reference TRBV7-2 and TRBJ2-7 for the parts outside the CDR3, the full variable domain is GAGVSQSPSNKVTEKGKDVELRCDPISGHTALYWYRQSLGQGLEFLIYFQGNSAPDKSGLPSDRFSAERTGGSVSTLTIQRTQQEDSAVYLCASNLESGRTYEQYFGPGTRLTVT.

The table lists this clonotype with a few counts. The V gene is TRBV5-1, the J gene TRBJ2-3; 9 nucleotides line up with TRBD1. Germline values: CDR1 SGHRS, CDR2 YFSETQ. The CDR3 has 15 residues. Trimming took 2 bases from V and 5 from J; bases not matched to a gene: 6. CDR3 sequence (DNA): TGCGCCAGCAGCTTAAACAGGGGGCAGGGAGATACGCAGTATTTT. Protein: CASSLNRGQGDTQYF. The full variable domain, completed using reference TRBV5-1 and TRBJ2-3, is KAGVTQTPRYLIKTRGQQVTLSCSPISGHRSVSWYQQTPGQGLQFLFEYFSETQRNKGNFPGRFSGRQFSNSRSEMNVSTLELGDSALYLCASSLNRGQGDTQYFGPGTRLTVL.

This chain links TRBV20-1 with TRBJ2-1; 8 bases are shared with TRBD2. The V and J ends lost 3 bases and 8 bases, in that order; junction bases with no gene match: 12. The CDR3 contains 15 residues. Germline CDR1 DFQATT, CDR2 SNEGSKA (reference sequence). The CDR3 is CSASTGGGIWDEQFF. The CDR3 DNA follows: TGCAGTGCTAGCACTGGCGGGGGGATCTGGGATGAGCAGTTCTTC.

This clonotype was detected a few times. This chain connects TRBV11-1 to TRBJ2-1, with D unresolved. Germline V gene sequence: CDR1 SGHAT, CDR2 FQDESV (reference sequence). V shed 5 bases and J shed 4 bases, with 15 bases lying between them. This CDR3 has 15 amino acids. In nucleotides, the CDR3 is TGTGCCAGCAGCCATTCCCCTACCGAGTACAATGAGCAGTTCTTC. Its protein is CASSHSPTEYNEQFF. Together with reference TRBV11-1 and TRBJ2-1, the CDR3 gives the full variable domain: EAEVAQSPRYKITEKSQAVAFWCDPISGHATLYWYRQILGQGPELLVQFQDESVVDDSQLPKDRFSAERLKGVDSTLKIQPAELGDSAMYLCASSHSPTEYNEQFFGPGTRLTVL.